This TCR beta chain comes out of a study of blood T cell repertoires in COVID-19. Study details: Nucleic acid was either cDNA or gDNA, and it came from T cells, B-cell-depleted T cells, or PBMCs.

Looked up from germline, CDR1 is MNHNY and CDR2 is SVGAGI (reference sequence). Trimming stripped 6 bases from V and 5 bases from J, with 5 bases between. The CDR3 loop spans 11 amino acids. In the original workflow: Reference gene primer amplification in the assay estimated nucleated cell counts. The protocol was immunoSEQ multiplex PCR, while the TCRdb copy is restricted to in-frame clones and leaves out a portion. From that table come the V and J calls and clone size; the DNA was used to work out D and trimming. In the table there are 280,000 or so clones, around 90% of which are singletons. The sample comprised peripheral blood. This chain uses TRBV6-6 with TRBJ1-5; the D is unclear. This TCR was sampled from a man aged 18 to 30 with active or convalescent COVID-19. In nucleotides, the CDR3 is TGTGCCAGCAGGGGAGATCAGCCCCAGCATTTT. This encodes CASRGDQPQHF.